The rows below give T cell receptor beta chains drawn from one sample of a study of PD-1 blockade in classical Hodgkin lymphoma. The data were produced by immunoSEQ multiplex PCR, yet TCRdb's version contains in-frame clones alone and is incomplete. The profile shows approximately 21,000 clones, more than 70% of them singletons. The sample was peripheral blood mononuclear cells (PBMCs), taken before the fourth cycle of nivolumab. The receptors come from a human donor with classical Hodgkin lymphoma. Both conserved end residues are part of each CDR3. A D gene is named only where the DNA matches it firmly. The size entry is marked missing in some rows and otherwise reads once, few, many or a size class.

J | D | V | size | DNA | CDR3
TRBJ2-2 | TRBD1 | TRBV11-3 | - | TGTGCCAGCAGACGGAACAGGGGCTCAGGGACCGGGGAGCTGTTTTTT | CASRRNRGSGTGELFF
TRBJ2-1 | TRBD1 | TRBV10-3 | - | TGTGCCATCAGGACAGGGCGAGAGCAGTTCTTC | CAIRTGREQFF
TRBJ1-2 | - | TRBV6-5 | - | TGTGCCAGCAGTTATCGGTCCAACTATGGCTACACCTTC | CASSYRSNYGYTF
TRBJ2-1 | - | TRBV18 | - | TGTGCCAGCTCACCGCTCCGGGTGGGGGAGCAGTTCTTC | CASSPLRVGEQFF
TRBJ2-7 | - | TRBV28 | - | TGTGCCAGCAGTTTAGTGGGCGAGCAGTACTTC | CASSLVGEQYF
TRBJ1-2 | - | TRBV19 | - | TGTGCCAGTAGCCTCGGGGCGCTCGACTATGGCTACACCTTC | CASSLGALDYGYTF
TRBJ1-5 | - | TRBV2 | - | TGTGCCAGCAGTGAATCCCTGGGCAATCAGCCCCAGCATTTT | CASSESLGNQPQHF
TRBJ1-5 | - | TRBV6-5 | once | TGTGCCAGCAGTTACCAGGGTAATCAGCCCCAGCATTTT | CASSYQGNQPQHF
TRBJ1-4 | - | TRBV6-1 | - | TGTGCCAGCAGTGTGTCGGGGACTAATGAAAAACTGTTTTTT | CASSVSGTNEKLFF
TRBJ1-2 | TRBD1 | TRBV6-6 | - | TGTGCCAGCAGTTACCGACAGGGGGCCGGCTATGGCTACACCTTC | CASSYRQGAGYGYTF
TRBJ2-7 | TRBD1 | TRBV5-6 | - | TGTGCCAGCAGCTTTTGGGACAGGGTTTCCGAGCAGTACTTC | CASSFWDRVSEQYF
TRBJ2-1 | TRBD2 | TRBV7-8 | - | TGTGCCAGCAGCACGCCTAGCGGGAGATCTGGTGAGCAGTTCTTC | CASSTPSGRSGEQFF
TRBJ1-1 | TRBD1 | TRBV6-6 | - | TGTGCCAGCAGTTACTCGCCGGGACAGGCCTTAGCTTTCTTT | CASSYSPGQALAFF
TRBJ2-1 | - | TRBV19 | - | TGTGCCAGTTCGCCCGGACCCTCGATTTATAAGTATGAGCAGTTCTTC | CASSPGPSIYKYEQFF
TRBJ2-3 | TRBD1 | TRBV7-9 | - | TGTGCCAGCAGCTTAGCGACAGGGGGCATAGATACGCAGTATTTT | CASSLATGGIDTQYF
TRBJ1-5 | - | TRBV10-3 | - | TGTGCCATCAGTGATGGTGAGGGCCCCCAGCATTTT | CAISDGEGPQHF
TRBJ2-7 | TRBD2 | TRBV5-6 | few | TGTGCCAGCAGCGTGGACAGATACGGGACTAGCCCGCCTGGGGAGCAGTACTTC | CASSVDRYGTSPPGEQYF
TRBJ2-5 | - | TRBV9 | few | TGTGCCAGCAGCGTAGGCCTTGGACGAAGGGTAGAAGAGACCCAGTACTTC | CASSVGLGRRVEETQYF
TRBJ2-1 | - | TRBV5-1 | - | TGCGCCAGCAGCTTGCAATTGGGGGAGCAGTTCTTC | CASSLQLGEQFF
TRBJ1-2 | - | TRBV7-2 | - | TGTGCCAGCAGTCTAGGGCGTGGCTACACCTTC | CASSLGRGYTF
TRBJ2-3 | - | TRBV19 | - | TGTGCCAGTAGTCCCCCTGAACCCTGGCATACGCAGTATTTT | CASSPPEPWHTQYF
TRBJ1-2 | - | TRBV28 | - | TGTGCCAGCCACGGACGGTTTAATAACTATGGCTACACCTTC | CASHGRFNNYGYTF
TRBJ1-6 | - | TRBV4-3 | - | TGCGCCAGCAGCCAAGGTCTAGATAATTCACCCCTCCACTTT | CASSQGLDNSPLHF
TRBJ2-1 | - | TRBV5-4 | few | TGTGCCAGCAGCTTGATAGGCGGGACCTACAATGAGCAGTTCTTC | CASSLIGGTYNEQFF
TRBJ1-5 | - | TRBV28 | - | TGTGCCAGCAGTTACTCGGACAGCCTAAATCAGCCCCAGCATTTT | CASSYSDSLNQPQHF
TRBJ2-1 | - | TRBV20-1 | - | TGCAGTGCTAGAGATCCGAATGAGCAGTTCTTC | CSARDPNEQFF
TRBJ2-3 | - | TRBV29-1 | once | TGCACGACGACCGCCACAGATACGCAGTATTTT | CTTTATDTQYF
TRBJ2-2 | - | TRBV6-5 | - | TGTGCCAGTACCACCAGGGCTAGCACCGGGGAGCTGTTTTTT | CASTTRASTGELFF
TRBJ2-1 | - | TRBV5-1 | once | TGCGCCAGCAGCATAAGACCCCGAGATGAGCAGTTCTTC | CASSIRPRDEQFF
TRBJ2-5 | - | TRBV5-1 | - | TGCGCCAGCAGCGCATCGGGACACGAAACAGAGACCCAGTACTTC | CASSASGHETETQYF
TRBJ1-2 | - | TRBV19 | - | TGTGCCAGTAGTATAGCCCACCAGGGTCCTAACTATGGCTACACCTTC | CASSIAHQGPNYGYTF
TRBJ2-7 | - | TRBV7-9 | - | TGTGCCAGCAGCCCCATCACGGGTTACGAGCAGTACTTC | CASSPITGYEQYF
TRBJ1-4 | - | TRBV28 | few | TGTGCCAGCAGTACGCGAACGACGGCAACTAATGAAAAACTGTTTTTT | CASSTRTTATNEKLFF
TRBJ2-3 | - | TRBV9 | - | TGTGCCAGCAGCCTAGGACTACCTGGCACAGATACGCAGTATTTT | CASSLGLPGTDTQYF
TRBJ2-1 | TRBD2 | TRBV7-9 | - | TGTGCCAGCAGCTCGGGACTAGGGGCCTACAATGAGCAGTTCTTC | CASSSGLGAYNEQFF
TRBJ1-5 | - | TRBV6-5 | - | TGTGCCAGCAGTTACTCGTCGTGGCAGCCCCAGCATTTT | CASSYSSWQPQHF
TRBJ1-6 | - | TRBV5-6 | - | TGTGCCAGCAGCACCGGATATAATTCACCCCTCCACTTT | CASSTGYNSPLHF
TRBJ1-5 | - | TRBV7-3 | - | TGTGCCAGCAGCACCCGGGAGCCCGAAGGAAATCAGCCCCAGCATTTT | CASSTREPEGNQPQHF
TRBJ2-7 | TRBD2 | TRBV18 | - | TGTGCCAGCTCGGGGGGACTAGCGGCAAACTACGAGCAGTACTTC | CASSGGLAANYEQYF
TRBJ2-1 | TRBD1 | TRBV5-7 | - | TGTGCCAGCAGCTTTTGGGGGACAGAGAACAATGGGCAGTTCTTC | CASSFWGTENNGQFF
TRBJ1-3 | TRBD1 | TRBV28 | - | TGTGCCAGCAGCTCTCAGGGGGCTGGAAACACCATATATTTT | CASSSQGAGNTIYF
TRBJ2-7 | - | TRBV30 | - | TGTGCCTGGAGGTACCCTGGGGGTCGCTACGAGCAGTACTTC | CAWRYPGGRYEQYF
TRBJ1-2 | - | TRBV10-3 | once | TGTGCCATCAGGCTGGCGCAGGGGAACTATGGCTACACCTTC | CAIRLAQGNYGYTF